Following are 22 T cell receptor beta chains from one sample sequenced in a study of tumor-infiltrating lymphocytes in primary liver carcinoma. Co-extraction of RNA and DNA was performed on roughly 17-32 mg of unsorted bulk tissue. Starting from approximately 470 ng of total RNA, TCR beta cDNA was produced with a primer in the constant region. For TCR beta, libraries were produced by three nested multiplex PCR rounds using slightly modified ARM-PCR. Researchers ran the first two PCR rounds for approximately 10 cycles each with TRBV1-TRBV30 forward primers and a C-beta reverse primer. TCRdb re-analysed the multiplex PCR reads in MiXCR, keeping a single row per CDR3 protein. The sample has about 37,000 distinct CDR3 sequences, roughly 73% seen once. Sequencing used tumor-adjacent normal liver tissue. Receptors originate from a man aged 35 to 55 with primary liver carcinoma and hepatitis B virus infection.

The J gene is TRBJ1-2, the V gene TRBV29-1; the D gene is possibly TRBD1 (5 bases). Germline V gives CDR1 SQVTM, CDR2 ANQGSEA. This CDR3 comprises 11 residues. Deletions cut 6 bases from V and 10 bases from J, with 15 bases between. CDR3 protein: CSVTGHGDYTF. The CDR3 DNA sequence: TGCAGCGTGACCGGACATGGCGACTACACCTTC.

About this clonotype: Germline is not matched at one junction end, which may reflect a read error. V usage is TRBV24-1 and J usage is TRBJ2-1; 10 bases map to TRBD2. Per the germline V gene, CDR1 is KGHDR and CDR2 is SFDVKD. This CDR3 has 16 residues. The CDR3 DNA reads TGTGCCACCAGTGACCCCGCTAGCGGGGGAGACAATGAGCGGCTCTTC. Protein product: CATSDPASGGDNERLF.

With regard to this clonotype: The germline gene is not matched at one end of the junction; a read error may be the cause. The J gene is TRBJ1-2, the V gene TRBV6-1; D gene uncertain. Germline loops: CDR1 MNHNS, CDR2 SASEGT. The CDR3 length is 11 residues. CDR3: CASVRENGYAF. In DNA, the CDR3 is TGTGCCAGCGTTCGGGAAAATGGCTACGCCTTC.

CDR3 nucleotide sequence: TGTGCCCGCTGGTTCTGGAGGGCCGTTAATGAGCAGTTCTTC. This codes for CARWFWRAVNEQFF. This sequence joins TRBV6-1 and TRBJ2-1; tentative D call: TRBD2 (6 bases). Per germline, CDR1 MNHNS and CDR2 SASEGT. The CDR3 totals 14 residues. V shed 11 bases and J shed 7 bases, with 21 bases lying between them.

Comment on this clonotype: One junction end does not reproduce the germline sequence, and a read error may be involved. The chain is built from TRBV4-3 and TRBJ2-7, with D tentatively TRBD1 or TRBD2 (6 bases each). This CDR3 contains 15 residues. Germline V gives CDR1 LGHNA, CDR2 YSLEER. The CDR3 is CASSQDRGTGDDQYF. The CDR3 DNA reads TGCGCCAGCAGCCAAGATAGGGGGACGGGAGACGATCAGTATTTC.

As concerns this clonotype: Germline is not matched at one junction end, which may reflect a read error. The genes are TRBV4-2 and TRBJ1-1, with 9 positions matching TRBD1. CDR3 size: 15 residues. Germline V gene sequence: CDR1 LGHNA, CDR2 YNFKEQ. The CDR3 loop is CASNQDATGGTEAFF. The CDR3 nucleotides are TGTGCCAGCAACCAAGATGCGACAGGGGGCACTGAAGCTTTCTTT.

Notes on this clonotype: A junction boundary mismatches the germline segment, possibly from a read error. V usage is TRBV6-2 or TRBV6-3 and J usage is TRBJ2-7; no reliable D call. This CDR3 is built from 13 residues. Germline CDR1 reads MNHEY; CDR2 reads SVGEGT. DNA of the CDR3: TGTGCCAGCAGTACCGACCGTCACTACGAGCAGTATTTC. It encodes CASSTDRHYEQYF.

Ten or more counts support this clonotype. This sequence joins TRBV30 and TRBJ2-5; 9 bases agree with TRBD2. Germline trimming cut 8 bases from V and 5 bases from J; bases unmatched to any gene: 9. Germline V gene data show CDR1 as GTSNPN and CDR2 as SVGIG (reference sequence). This CDR3 region has 13 residues. As DNA, the CDR3 is TGTGCCCGAAGGCGGGAGGGGACGGAGACCCAGTACTTC. The encoded protein is CARRREGTETQYF.

As for this clonotype: This may be a read error: a much more frequent sequence differs by one nucleotide. This sequence joins TRBV19 and TRBJ2-5; D not resolved. V dropped 7 bases and J dropped 1 base, with 16 bases sitting between them. Germline CDR1 is LNHDA and CDR2 is SQIVND (reference sequence). This CDR3 comprises 15 residues. CDR3 nucleotides: TGTGCCAGTAATAGAGCCAGCCGGAGCCAAGAGACCCAGTACTTC. It codes for CASNRASRSQETQYF.

The chain employs TRBV4-2 and TRBJ2-7, with D unresolved. This CDR3 is 12 amino acids long. Germline values: CDR1 LGHNA, CDR2 YNFKEQ. The CDR3 reads CVNSQNRNEQYF. The CDR3 DNA follows: TGTGTCAACAGCCAAAATCGGAACGAGCAGTACTTC.

In this sample, this clonotype turned up many times. This chain joins TRBV28 and TRBJ2-7, with D perhaps assigned TRBD1 or TRBD2 (5 bases each). The germline V gene has CDR1 MDHEN and CDR2 SYDVKM. CDR3 length: 11 amino acids. V lost 5 bases and J 7 bases, leaving 9 bases between the germline ends. DNA of the CDR3: TGTGCCAGCAGTGACTGGGGGGAGCAGTACTTC. The encoded protein is CASSDWGEQYF.

The rearrangement links TRBV29-1 to TRBJ2-5; possibly TRBD1 for D (5 bases). V was pared by 5 bases and J by 7 bases, with 20 bases between. Germline assignment: CDR1 SQVTM and CDR2 ANQGSEA. The CDR3 is 14 amino acids. The CDR3 DNA sequence: TGCAGCGTTTCCGCCATGACAGTAGAAGGGACCCAGTACTTC. Its protein is CSVSAMTVEGTQYF.

Note on this clonotype: Germline and junction disagree at one end, which may indicate a read error. V and J are TRBV11-1 and TRBJ2-1, with 8 nucleotides matching TRBD2. The CDR3 contains 20 residues. Looked up from germline, CDR1 is SGHAT and CDR2 is FQDESV (reference sequence). The CDR3 loop is CASSIGKTSEASRFGNEQFF. CDR3 nucleotide sequence: TGTGCCAGCAGCATAGGAAAGACTAGCGAGGCCTCACGGTTCGGCAATGAGCAATTCTTT.

A remark on this clonotype: At one of its ends the junction is not consistent with the germline gene, which may arise from a read error. The genes are TRBV5-5 and TRBJ1-3; perhaps TRBD1 as D (5 bases). The CDR3 has 17 residues. Germline CDR1 reads SGHKS; CDR2 reads YYEKEE (reference sequence). CDR3 bases: TGTGCCAGCAACGCCGGGGCGGATCTCTTTTCTGGATACACCATATATTTT. Protein sequence: CASNAGADLFSGYTIYF.

As regards this clonotype: Since the CDR3 does not end with the conserved phenylalanine or tryptophan, this likely comes from a read error. V and J are TRBV5-1 and TRBJ1-6; 9 bases map to TRBD1. The V gene's germline CDR1 is SGHRS and CDR2 YFSETQ. This CDR3 contains 15 residues. Losses at the gene ends were 0 bases for V and 9 bases for J; bases not matched to a gene: 4. CDR3 residues: CASSLGTGESSPLHL. The DNA of the CDR3 is TGCGCCAGCAGCTTGGGGACAGGGGAAAGTTCACCCCTCCACTTA.

A remark on this clonotype: The junction and the germline gene differ at one end; a read error may be behind it. The V and J genes are TRBV4-2 and TRBJ2-5; D is uncertain. This CDR3 contains 15 residues. Germline V lookup: CDR1 LGHNA, CDR2 YNFKEQ. The CDR3 DNA reads as TGTGCCAGCAACCAAGACCTGGGATCGGTGGAGACCCGGTATTTC. Translating it yields CASNQDLGSVETRYF.

On this clonotype itself: Just one base apart from a much larger clone, this may be a read error. This rearrangement joins TRBV2 to TRBJ2-1; D is undetermined. The CDR3 runs to 11 residues. Germline values: CDR1 SNHLY, CDR2 FYNNEI. The CDR3 is CASNEFAEQFF. In DNA, the CDR3 is TGTGCCAGCAATGAATTCGCTGAGCAGTTCTTC.

The count of this clonotype is one. The chain combines TRBV7-9 with TRBJ2-5; tentative D call: TRBD1 (5 bases). The CDR3 extends over 15 amino acids. Germline-derived CDR1 and CDR2 are SEHNR and FQNEAQ (reference sequence). The V end lost 5 bases, the J end lost 5 bases, and 18 bases lay between the germline ends. CDR3 DNA sequence: TGTGCCAGCAGCCAAACAACAGGTCTACATGAGACCCAGTACTTC. Translation: CASSQTTGLHETQYF.

This sequence joins TRBV10-3 and TRBJ2-3, with D possibly matching TRBD2 (6 bases). The V gene lost 7 bases and the J gene lost 2 bases, with 10 bases spanning the gap. The germline CDR1 and CDR2 sequences are ENHRY and SYGVKD. This CDR3 is built from 13 residues. In nucleotides, the CDR3 is TGTGCCATCACGGAGGGGTACACAGATACGCAGTATTTT. Translated: CAITEGYTDTQYF.

A note on this clonotype: The conserved phenylalanine or tryptophan is not found at the CDR3 terminus, so this likely reflects a read error. The genes are TRBV6-1 and TRBJ1-1; 8 nucleotides match TRBD1. CDR1 is MNHNS and CDR2 is SASEGT in the germline V gene. The CDR3 has 17 amino acids. The CDR3 DNA is TGTGCCACCAGTGAAGGTGAAGGGCAGGGGGCTAACACTGGAGCTTTCCTT. Its translation: CATSEGEGQGANTGAFL.

As concerns this clonotype: Its ends do not fully match the called genes, so a read error is possible. The chain links TRBV4-1 to TRBJ1-2; the D is unclear. The length of the CDR3 is 15 residues. Germline V gene data show CDR1 as MGHRA and CDR2 as YSYEKL. CDR3 sequence reads: CVSSQDRAGNYGYTF. In nucleotides, the CDR3 is TGCGTCAGCAGCCAAGATCGGGCAGGAAACTATGGCTACACCTTC.

With regard to this clonotype: Since the CDR3 does not end with the conserved phenylalanine or tryptophan, this likely comes from a read error. This rearrangement joins TRBV5-6 to TRBJ2-5; tentative D call: TRBD2 (5 bases). The germline V gene has CDR1 SGHDT and CDR2 YYEEEE. The CDR3 length is 14 residues. The CDR3 region has the DNA TGTGTCAGCAGCTTGGAGGCTAGCCAAGAGACTCAGTACTTA. Amino acids: CVSSLEASQETQYL.